The subject of this entry is one T cell receptor beta chain. Its antigen is undetermined. The data were obtained in a study of blood T cells in healthy people across ages. Study-level findings and limits: Diversity of TCR beta correlated strongly with naive T cell percentage. Diversity was higher, and naive CD4+ cells more numerous, in long-lived donors than in aged donors.

Combining a sample-barcoded 5' primer with a J-beta primer mix, a second PCR ran for about 6 to 12 cycles. One entry per CDR3 protein, called by TCRdb with MiXCR from the 5' RACE reads. The sample includes 980,000 or so distinct CDR3 sequences, around 48% seen only once; the top ten take about an eighth. CDR1 SGHTA and CDR2 FQGNSA come from the germline V gene. The V gene lost 5 bases and the J gene lost 7 bases, with 21 bases spanning the gap. CDR3 length: 16 residues. The chain recombines TRBV7-2 with TRBJ2-1; D may correspond to TRBD1 or TRBD2 (5 bases each). The sample comprised blood. The receptor was derived from a man younger than 40 in good health. CDR3 sequence (DNA): TGTGCCAGCAGCCTCCTCCCCGGGACCCCGGGTAATGAGCAGTTCTTC. Residues: CASSLLPGTPGNEQFF.